The sequence of this TCR beta chain was determined in a study of CD8+ T cells in alopecia areata. Study overall: Dosing spanned 6 to 18 months on tofacitinib, then 6 months off drug.

Of note for this clone: Its antigen remains unidentified.

RNA was extracted and reverse transcribed into cDNA as the sequencing template. Generated by immunoSEQ multiplex PCR, the TCRdb table keeps only in-frame clones and is missing some. The sample carries fewer than 110,000 clones, under 90% recorded once. The germline gives CDR1 MNHEY, CDR2 SVGAGI. The length of the CDR3 is 13 residues. V lost 8 bases and J 8 bases, leaving 16 bases between the germline ends. General study findings and limits: A large proportion of expanded lesional clones were detected persisting in scalp and blood during tofacitinib. Tofacitinib significantly brought down scalp clonality and expanded CD8+ clones among top 100.

Stated treatment: oral pan-JAK inhibitor, 5-10 mg twice daily. The source of this sequence is a human donor with alopecia areata. This material consisted of CD8+ T cells sorted from blood, taken around week 31, from a patient treated with tofacitinib. V usage is TRBV6-5 and J usage is TRBJ2-1; D is possibly TRBD2 (5 bases). The DNA for the CDR3 is TGTGCCAGCGGTCGAGCGGTTACGGATGAGCAGTTCTTC. Residues: CASGRAVTDEQFF.